Listed here are 5 T cell receptor beta chains from one sample, sequenced in a study of technical replicates of blood from a few donors (TCRdb year 2017). The library was obtained by the immunoSEQ multiplex PCR assay. The source is immuneACCESS, and TCRdb retained only in-frame sequences with V and J called. Part of the clones is not carried over; for the studies checked, unresolved V genes explain less than half of this, and the remainder is unexplained. This sample lists under 95,000 clones; 85% to 95% were detected once. The ten largest clones add up to approximately 0.24% of the sample. Sequences were obtained from T cells isolated from PBMCs. The receptors here all came from a human donor in good health.

A single count supports this clone. V is TRBV30 and J is TRBJ2-7, with TRBD1 matching over 9 bases. This CDR3 has 14 residues. Germline CDR1 GTSNPN, CDR2 SVGIG (reference sequence). J gave up 1 base and V 7 bases, and 8 bases lay outside the gene matches. The CDR3 nucleotides read TGTGCCTACCACCGGGACAGGGTTTCCTACGAGCAGTACTTC. Its translation: CAYHRDRVSYEQYF.

The rearrangement joins TRBV5-1 to TRBJ2-5, with D tentatively TRBD2 (6 bases). V lost 0 bases to trimming and J lost 1 base, with 10 bases between them. The germline gives CDR1 SGHRS, CDR2 YFSETQ. The CDR3 runs 15 residues. CDR3 loop: CASSLGGVIQETQYF. The DNA of the CDR3 is TGCGCCAGCAGCTTGGGCGGGGTAATCCAAGAGACCCAGTACTTC. Complete variable domain (other parts from reference TRBV5-1 and TRBJ2-5): KAGVTQTPRYLIKTRGQQVTLSCSPISGHRSVSWYQQTPGQGLQFLFEYFSETQRNKGNFPGRFSGRQFSNSRSEMNVSTLELGDSALYLCASSLGGVIQETQYFGPGTRLLVL.

The chain uses TRBV7-9 and TRBJ1-5; the D gene is possibly TRBD1 (6 bases). Germline V gene sequence: CDR1 SEHNR, CDR2 FQNEAQ (reference sequence). This CDR3 is 16 amino acids long. V lost 0 bases to trimming and J lost 3 bases, with 12 bases between them. The CDR3 region has the DNA TGTGCCAGCAGCTTAGCCTTAGGACAGTTCAATCAGCCCCAGCATTTT. Translating it yields CASSLALGQFNQPQHF.

The chain employs TRBV5-6 and TRBJ1-4; 9 bases are a match to TRBD1. J lost 7 bases, V lost 0 bases, and 7 bases had no gene match. This CDR3 is built from 16 residues. CDR1 is SGHDT and CDR2 is YYEEEE in the germline V gene. The CDR3 spells CASSLEQGAYSEKLFF. CDR3 DNA: TGTGCCAGCAGCTTGGAACAGGGGGCTTATAGTGAAAAACTGTTTTTT.

A remark on this clone: Here the CDR3 omits its conserved ending phenylalanine or tryptophan, so a read error is the likely source. The DNA is left out, because the CDR3 cannot be placed on it with certainty; the CDR3 is given as TCRdb lists it. V gene TRBV28 combines with J gene TRBJ1-1; TRBD1, as called in the table, went unchecked against the DNA. CDR1 and CDR2 (germline): MDHEN, SYDVKM. The CDR3 adds up to 13 amino acids, both ends counted. CDR3: CASSSGWNGQGGL.